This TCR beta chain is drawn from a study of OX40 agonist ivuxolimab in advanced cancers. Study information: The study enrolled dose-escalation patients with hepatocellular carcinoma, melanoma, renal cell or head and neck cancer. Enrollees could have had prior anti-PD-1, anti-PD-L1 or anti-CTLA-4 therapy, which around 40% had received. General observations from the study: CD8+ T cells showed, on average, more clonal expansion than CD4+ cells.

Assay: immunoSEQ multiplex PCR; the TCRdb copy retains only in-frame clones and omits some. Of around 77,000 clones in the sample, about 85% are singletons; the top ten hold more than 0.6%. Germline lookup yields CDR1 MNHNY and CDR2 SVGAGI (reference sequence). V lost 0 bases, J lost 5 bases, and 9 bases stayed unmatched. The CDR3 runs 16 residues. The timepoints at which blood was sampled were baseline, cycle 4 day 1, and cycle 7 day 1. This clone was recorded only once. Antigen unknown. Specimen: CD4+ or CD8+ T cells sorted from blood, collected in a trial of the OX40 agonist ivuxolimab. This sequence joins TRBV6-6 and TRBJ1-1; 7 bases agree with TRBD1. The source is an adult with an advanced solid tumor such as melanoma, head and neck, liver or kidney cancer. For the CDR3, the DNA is TGTGCCAGCAGTTACTCGACCAACAGGGGAGGTACTGAAGCTTTCTTT. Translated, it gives CASSYSTNRGGTEAFF.